The source of this TCR beta chain is a study of blood T cell repertoires in COVID-19. Background on the study: There were acute and convalescent COVID-19 samples, and they came from the United States, Italy and Spain. Sources were T cells, B-cell-depleted T cells, or PBMCs; the material itself was cDNA or gDNA.

Clones were sequenced by immunoSEQ multiplex PCR, and TCRdb holds only the in-frame ones, with some missing. Of over 250,000 clones in the sample, approximately 83% were seen once. The length of the CDR3 is 13 residues. Germline V gene sequence: CDR1 SGHTA, CDR2 FQGTGA. The ends were cut back, 2 bases at V and 5 bases at J, with 6 bases in the middle. Sequenced sample: peripheral blood. The TCR originated in a woman aged 70 to 79 with acute or convalescent COVID-19. The J gene is TRBJ2-2, the V gene TRBV7-3; D uncertain. The CDR3 is CASSLGRTGELFF. The CDR3 DNA is TGTGCCAGCAGCTTAGGTCGGACCGGGGAGCTGTTTTTT.